Listed here is a single T cell receptor (beta chain). As yet, its antigen is unknown. The data originate from a study of Tregs in tolerant kidney transplant recipients. Study outcomes and limitations: No direct test of biological reproducibility was done here.

TCRdb keeps only in-frame clones here, not all; method: immunoSEQ multiplex PCR. In the table there are approximately 98,000 clones, around 89% of which are singletons. V was pared by 1 base and J by 5 bases, with 14 bases between. Germline CDR1 is SSHAT and CDR2 is FNYEAQ (reference sequence). The CDR3 is made up of 15 amino acids. Unstimulated regulatory T cells (CD4+CD25+CD127-), CD4+CD25- non-regulatory cells, CD4 and CD8 cells were FACS-sorted from thawed PBMCs. The sample here was CD4+ T cells from blood, taken before the transplant. The receptor was isolated from a human donor who received a combined kidney and bone marrow transplant. V usage is TRBV7-7 and J usage is TRBJ2-5; tentatively, D is TRBD2 (5 bases). CDR3 in DNA: TGTGCCAGCAGCTTAGATCCTAGTCGGGATGAGACCCAGTACTTC. This sequence encodes CASSLDPSRDETQYF. The full variable domain, rest sourced from reference TRBV7-7 and TRBJ2-5, is GAGVSQSPRYKVTKRGQDVTLRCDPISSHATLYWYQQALGQGPEFLTYFNYEAQPDKSGLPSDRFSAERPEGSISTLTIQRTEQRDSAMYRCASSLDPSRDETQYFGPGTRLLVL.